This record covers a single T cell receptor beta chain. Its antigen is still unknown. Losses at the gene ends were 4 bases for V and 5 bases for J; bases not matched to a gene: 8. This CDR3 spans 14 amino acids. Germline CDR1 and CDR2: SGHDT and YYEEEE. This record comes from a study of cytomegalovirus exposure and HLA in healthy donors. Researchers ran the PCR with 60 Vbeta and 13 Jbeta primers. Measured with immunoSEQ multiplex PCR; TCRdb has only the in-frame clones, and not every one. The sample has nearly 300,000 clones, 86% seen once. Broader study findings: Researchers reported in a later analysis that common viral pathogens appeared linked to several top clusters. In an earlier analysis, productive rearrangement rates for most beta V segments clustered near 87% or 30%. HLA alleles were associated with 15,000 to 20,000 TCR beta sequences in a later analysis at 0.05 false discovery rate.

The chain links TRBV5-6 to TRBJ1-1; 7 positions agree with TRBD1. The receptor's source is a man aged 35-49 years in good health and CMV-seropositive. Material: PBMCs. The CDR3 reads CASSPGTASTEAFF. Written as DNA, the CDR3 is TGTGCCAGCAGCCCTGGGACAGCGAGTACTGAAGCTTTCTTT. The full variable domain, its missing parts supplied by reference TRBV5-6 and TRBJ1-1, is DAGVTQSPTHLIKTRGQQVTLRCSPKSGHDTVSWYQQALGQGPQFIFQYYEEEERQRGNFPDRFSGHQFPNYSSELNVNALLLGDSALYLCASSPGTASTEAFFGQGTRLTVV.